This T cell receptor (beta chain) originates from a study of T cells after yellow fever vaccination. Overall study findings and caveats: Though it reached lower strength, the secondary response hit its peak faster, day 5 versus 15. Most primary-vaccination clones reappeared after the booster (just under 98% CD4, roughly 90% CD8).

Synthesis of TCR cDNA relied on 5'RACE template switching, which attached a universal primer site and UMIs. In TCRdb, the 5' RACE reads were re-called with MiXCR into one record per CDR3 protein. The table shows roughly 170,000 distinct CDR3 sequences, with around 9% occurring only once. From germline, CDR1 is MGHRA and CDR2 YSYEKL. The CDR3 consists of 15 residues. V shed 0 bases and J shed 6 bases, with 12 bases lying between them. About this clonotype itself: The antigen remains undetermined.

Sequencing used CD8+ T cells sorted from PBMCs, obtained 45 days after the yellow fever booster vaccination. This TCR was recovered from a man aged 18 to 35 who received the YFV17D yellow fever vaccine. The rearrangement links TRBV4-1 to TRBJ1-5, with a weak D call TRBD1 (6 bases). The CDR3 here is CASSQESQGGQPQHF. DNA of the CDR3: TGCGCCAGCAGCCAAGAATCACAGGGCGGTCAGCCCCAGCATTTT.